The next 2 T cell receptor beta chains were all read from a single sample in a study of blood T cell repertoires in COVID-19. The data were produced by immunoSEQ multiplex PCR, yet TCRdb's version contains in-frame clones alone and is incomplete. The sample carries around 97,000 clones, more than 75% recorded once. The sequenced material came from peripheral blood. The receptors stem from a human donor in a cohort sampled during active COVID-19.

The chain links TRBV27 to TRBJ2-1; 11 bases agree with TRBD2. The CDR3 is 18 residues long. From germline, CDR1 is MNHEY and CDR2 SMNVEV (reference sequence). The J segment lost 1 base and the V segment lost 3 bases, leaving 8 bases of the junction unmatched. The CDR3 reads CASSFLAGGRGSYNEQFF. Here the CDR3 DNA reads TGTGCCAGCAGTTTTTTAGCGGGGGGGAGAGGGTCCTACAATGAGCAGTTCTTC.

The J gene is TRBJ1-5, the V gene TRBV24-1; 8 bases are shared with TRBD1. Germline lookup yields CDR1 KGHDR and CDR2 SFDVKD. This CDR3 has 13 amino acids. Unmatched junction bases numbered 2, after V lost 9 bases and J lost 2 bases. The CDR3 reads CATGQGGNQPQHF. DNA of the CDR3: TGTGCCACCGGACAGGGTGGCAATCAGCCCCAGCATTTT.